The 2 T cell receptor beta chains below come from one sample, sequenced in a study of blood T cell repertoires in COVID-19. The protocol was immunoSEQ multiplex PCR, while the TCRdb copy is restricted to in-frame clones and leaves out a portion. Of more than 95,000 clones in the sample, roughly 84% are singletons; the top ten hold 20% to 30%. The material sequenced was peripheral blood. These receptors originate from a man aged 55 to 70 with acute or convalescent COVID-19.

V gene TRBV27 combines with J gene TRBJ2-3, with 7 bases identical to TRBD2. With 7 bases clipped from V and 1 base from J, the junction kept 2 bases outside the gene matches. Germline loops: CDR1 MNHEY, CDR2 SMNVEV (reference sequence). CDR3 size: 13 residues. The CDR3 coding sequence is TGTGCCAGCATCCTAGCGGGCACAGATACGCAGTATTTT. This codes for CASILAGTDTQYF.

This clone was observed a handful of times. The chain has TRBV5-1 and TRBJ1-3, with D unclear. The CDR3 consists of 14 residues. V was pared by 4 bases and J by 4 bases, with 12 bases between. Germline V gene data show CDR1 as SGHRS and CDR2 as YFSETQ. The CDR3 region has the DNA TGCGCCAGCAGCCCGTTAAATGTCGGAAACACCATATATTTT. Protein sequence: CASSPLNVGNTIYF.